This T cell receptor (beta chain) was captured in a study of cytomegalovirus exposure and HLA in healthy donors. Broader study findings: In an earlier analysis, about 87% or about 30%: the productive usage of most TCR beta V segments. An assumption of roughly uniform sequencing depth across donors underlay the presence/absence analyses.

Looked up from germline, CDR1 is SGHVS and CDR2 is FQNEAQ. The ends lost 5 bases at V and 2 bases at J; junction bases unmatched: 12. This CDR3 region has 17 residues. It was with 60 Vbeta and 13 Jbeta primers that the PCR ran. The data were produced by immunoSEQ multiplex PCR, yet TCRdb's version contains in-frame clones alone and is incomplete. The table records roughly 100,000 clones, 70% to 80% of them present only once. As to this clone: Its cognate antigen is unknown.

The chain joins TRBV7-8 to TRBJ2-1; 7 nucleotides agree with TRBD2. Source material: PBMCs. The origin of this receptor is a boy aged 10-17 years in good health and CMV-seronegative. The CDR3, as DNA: TGTGCCAGCAGCCACTCCTCGGCGGGAGTTGCCTACAATGAGCAGTTCTTC. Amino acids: CASSHSSAGVAYNEQFF.